The present T cell receptor (beta chain) was sequenced within a study of vaccination and CD4 T cells after COVID-19. Oncomine TCR Beta short-read sequencing was applied to DNA from cultured CD4+ T cells. TCRdb redid the calling of the PCR reads with MiXCR, one entry per CDR3 protein. The sample records some 14,000 distinct CDR3 sequences, around half being singletons. The CDR3 covers 18 residues. CDR1 MDHEN and CDR2 SYDVKM come from the germline V gene. V gave up 6 bases and J gave up 5 bases; unmatched junction bases: 14. Treatment defined: roughly ten-day PBMC culture with coronavirus spike peptide pools or control peptides (ViraFEST assay). On this clonotype: Antigen: not known.

The chain is built from TRBV28 and TRBJ1-5, with 12 bases that match TRBD1. Material: CD4+ T cells from blood, cultured in vitro, obtained before SARS-CoV-2 vaccination. The sequence was obtained from a human donor who had recovered from COVID-19. The chain's CDR3 is CASSPFRDRGRLYQPQHF. The DNA for the CDR3 is TGTGCCAGCAGCCCTTTCCGGGACAGGGGGCGCCTCTATCAGCCCCAGCATTTT.